One and the same sample provided the 26 T cell receptor beta chains below, sequenced in a study of blood T cell repertoires in COVID-19. This table comes from immunoSEQ multiplex PCR, and its TCRdb copy is limited to in-frame clones, with some not included. The data contain roughly 180,000 clones, around 83% of them singletons. The sample taken for sequencing was peripheral blood. Receptors were obtained from a man between 18 and 29 years old with acute or convalescent COVID-19.

The J gene is TRBJ1-1, the V gene TRBV28; D possibly corresponds to TRBD1 (5 bases). The CDR3 length is 15 residues. Per the germline V gene, CDR1 is MDHEN and CDR2 is SYDVKM. V was clipped by 2 bases and J by 3 bases, with 13 bases between them. In DNA, the CDR3 is TGTGCCAGCAGTTTACTCCCTCGGGGGTACACTGAAGCTTTCTTT. This codes for CASSLLPRGYTEAFF.

The chain's CDR3 is CASSLGLAGGLDTQYF. The CDR3, as DNA: TGCGCCAGCAGCCTGGGACTAGCGGGGGGGTTAGATACGCAGTATTTT. The genes are TRBV5-1 and TRBJ2-3, with 16 bases matching TRBD2. This CDR3 has 16 amino acids. CDR1 is SGHRS, CDR2 YFSETQ, per germline. J was trimmed by 5 bases and V by 4 bases; bases with no gene match: 4.

V usage is TRBV3-1 (or the pseudogene TRBV3-2) and J usage is TRBJ2-5; 10 nucleotides line up with TRBD2. This CDR3 region has 17 residues. Germline assignment: CDR1 LGHDT and CDR2 YNNKEL (reference sequence). Losses at the gene ends were 4 bases for V and 4 bases for J; bases not matched to a gene: 12. Here the CDR3 DNA reads TGTGCCAGCAGCCCGTACCAACAGCGGGGGGGCCTAGAGACCCAGTACTTC. Its translation is CASSPYQQRGGLETQYF.

The J gene is TRBJ1-5, the V gene TRBV7-2, with TRBD1 as a possible D gene (5 bases). Trimming stripped 1 base from V and 0 bases from J, with 7 bases between. The CDR3 consists of 15 residues. From germline, CDR1 is SGHTA and CDR2 FQGNSA. Here the CDR3 reads CASSLGDYSNQPQHF. In nucleotides, the CDR3 is TGTGCCAGCAGCTTAGGGGACTATAGCAATCAGCCCCAGCATTTT.

This clone was picked up a small number of times. The gene calls are TRBV7-2 and TRBJ1-6, with D unclear. V lost 6 bases and J 7 bases, leaving 10 bases between the germline ends. This CDR3 has 13 amino acids. From germline, CDR1 is SGHTA and CDR2 FQGNSA. The CDR3, as DNA: TGTGCCAGCAGTCCTAGTGGGAATTCACCCCTCCACTTT. Translating gives CASSPSGNSPLHF.

The V call is TRBV28, the J call TRBJ1-5; D might be TRBD1 (6 bases). V lost 7 bases and J lost 1, with 11 bases in between. Germline assignment: CDR1 MDHEN and CDR2 SYDVKM. The CDR3 totals 14 residues. The CDR3 sequence: CASKRGASNQPQHF. The CDR3 DNA follows: TGTGCCAGCAAGCGGGGGGCCAGCAATCAGCCCCAGCATTTT.

In this sample, this clone turned up a few times. The rearrangement uses TRBV4-1 and TRBJ2-2; D unresolved. V gave up 4 bases and J gave up 5 bases, with 5 bases separating them. The CDR3 covers 12 residues. Germline assignment: CDR1 MGHRA and CDR2 YSYEKL. This chain's CDR3 is CASSPGTGELFF. CDR3 in DNA: TGCGCCAGCAGCCCAGGTACCGGGGAGCTGTTTTTT.

This clone was seen a few times. This chain connects TRBV2 to TRBJ1-4; D is ambiguous. The CDR3 covers 15 residues. The V end was cut by 4 bases, the J end by 4 bases, with 13 bases between. The germline CDR1 and CDR2 sequences are SNHLY and FYNNEI. In DNA form, the CDR3 reads TGTGCCAGCAGTGGCCCTGGACGGGATAATGAAAAACTGTTTTTT. This translates into CASSGPGRDNEKLFF. The full variable domain, in which reference TRBV2 and TRBJ1-4 provide the parts outside the CDR3, is EPEVTQTPSHQVTQMGQEVILRCVPISNHLYFYWYRQILGQKVEFLVSFYNNEISEKSEIFDDQFSVERPDGSNFTLKIRSTKLEDSAMYFCASSGPGRDNEKLFFGSGTQLSVL.

The chain employs TRBV29-1 and TRBJ2-5; 7 bases map to TRBD2. This CDR3 has 15 amino acids. V lost 4 bases to trimming and J lost 5 bases; unmatched junction nucleotides: 13. From germline, CDR1 is SQVTM and CDR2 ANQGSEA. The CDR3 loop is CSVVYRGGVGETQYF. CDR3 bases: TGCAGCGTTGTATACCGTGGGGGGGTAGGGGAGACCCAGTACTTC.

The rearrangement links TRBV7-3 to TRBJ1-1; D call uncertain. The V and J ends lost 7 bases and 0 bases respectively, with 9 bases between them. Germline CDR1 SGHTA, CDR2 FQGTGA. CDR3 length: 13 residues. In DNA, the CDR3 is TGTGCCAGCAAGCGGGAGATGAACACTGAAGCTTTCTTT. It yields the protein CASKREMNTEAFF. Based on the CDR3 plus reference TRBV7-3 and TRBJ1-1, the full variable domain is GAGVSQTPSNKVTEKGKYVELRCDPISGHTALYWYRQSLGQGPEFLIYFQGTGAADDSGLPNDRFFAVRPEGSVSTLKIQRTERGDSAVYLCASKREMNTEAFFGQGTRLTVV.

This clone was counted once. The CDR3 DNA follows: TGTGCCAGCACCTGGACAGGCCTGGATACGCAGTATTTT. Protein sequence: CASTWTGLDTQYF. This chain uses TRBV25-1 with TRBJ2-3, with 7 bases lining up with TRBD1. CDR3 length equals 13 residues. CDR1 and CDR2 (germline): MGHDK, SYGVNS. The junction had 7 bases not matched to a gene; V was cut back by 7 bases and J by 6 bases.

This clone is a singleton in its sample. CDR3 residues: CASSPQTANYGYTF. The CDR3 DNA follows: TGTGCCAGTAGTCCCCAGACAGCTAACTATGGCTACACCTTC. This chain links TRBV19 with TRBJ1-2, with D perhaps matching TRBD1 (5 bases). CDR3 length: 14 amino acids. CDR1 is LNHDA and CDR2 is SQIVND in the germline V gene (reference sequence). The ends were cut back, 5 bases at V and 0 bases at J, with 10 bases in the middle.

The J gene is TRBJ2-4, the V gene TRBV29-1; tentatively, D is TRBD1 (6 bases). There are 11 residues in the CDR3. Trimming took 2 bases from V and 10 from J, leaving 9 bases between them. Germline V gene sequence: CDR1 SQVTM, CDR2 ANQGSEA. Here the CDR3 reads CSVERGGIQYF. The CDR3 DNA reads TGCAGCGTTGAACGAGGGGGTATTCAGTACTTC.

This clone was counted between two and nine times. This sequence joins TRBV11-2 and TRBJ2-2; no firm D call. The germline V and J ends were trimmed by 1 base and 1 base, with 10 bases remaining between them. CDR3 length: 16 amino acids. The germline CDR1 and CDR2 sequences are SGHAT and FQNNGV. The CDR3 DNA follows: TGTGCCAGCAGCTTAGTTGCGCGGAAGAACACCGGGGAGCTGTTTTTT. Amino acid sequence: CASSLVARKNTGELFF.

V gene TRBV14 combines with J gene TRBJ1-2, with D possibly matching TRBD1 (6 bases). The V and J ends lost 5 bases and 5 bases respectively, with 12 bases between them. Germline CDR1 reads SGHDN; CDR2 reads FVKESK. The length of the CDR3 is 13 residues. The CDR3 nucleotides are TGTGCCAGCAGCAGCGACAGGATGTATGGCTACACCTTC. It yields the protein CASSSDRMYGYTF.

The chain carries TRBV4-1 and TRBJ2-7; D might be TRBD2 (6 bases). V lost 2 bases and J lost 5, with 10 bases in between. CDR3 size: 13 residues. Germline CDR1 and CDR2: MGHRA and YSYEKL. The chain's CDR3 is CASSQLGGNEQYV. The CDR3 bases are TGCGCCAGCAGCCAATTGGGGGGAAACGAGCAGTACGTC.

V gene TRBV18 combines with J gene TRBJ1-2; 8 positions agree with TRBD1. The CDR3 length is 15 residues. The trim removed 3 bases at V and 0 bases at J, leaving 3 bases unmatched. CDR1 is KGHSH, CDR2 LQKENI, per germline. The CDR3, as DNA: TGTGCCAGCTCACCCTCGGACAGGGCTAACTATGGCTACACCTTC. Protein product: CASSPSDRANYGYTF.

Here the CDR3 DNA reads TGTGCCAGCAGCTTCTACGGGTCAGGGGGTCGGAACACTGAAGCTTTCTTT. Protein sequence: CASSFYGSGGRNTEAFF. The chain couples TRBV7-9 to TRBJ1-1; 7 nucleotides match TRBD1. This CDR3 comprises 17 residues. The trim removed 3 bases at V and 1 base at J, leaving 11 bases unmatched. CDR1 and CDR2 (germline): SEHNR, FQNEAQ (reference sequence). Combining the CDR3 with reference TRBV7-9 and TRBJ1-1 gives the whole variable domain DTGVSQNPRHKITKRGQNVTFRCDPISEHNRLYWYRQTLGQGPEFLTYFQNEAQLEKSRLLSDRFSAERPKGSFSTLEIQRTEQGDSAMYLCASSFYGSGGRNTEAFFGQGTRLTVV.

The J gene is TRBJ2-3, the V gene TRBV6-2 or TRBV6-3, with 7 bases identical to TRBD1. CDR1 and CDR2 from the germline V gene are MNHEY and SVGEGT. The CDR3 is made up of 14 amino acids. The ends lost 2 bases at V and 6 bases at J; junction bases unmatched: 5. The CDR3 loop reads CASSYGTAGDTQYF. The CDR3 bases are TGTGCCAGCAGTTACGGGACAGCAGGCGATACGCAGTATTTT.

This clone was observed a handful of times. The chain recombines TRBV4-2 with TRBJ2-2; tentative D call: TRBD2 (5 bases). Germline V gene data show CDR1 as LGHNA and CDR2 as YNFKEQ. This CDR3 contains 15 residues. V gave up 2 bases and J gave up 2 bases, with 9 bases separating them. The CDR3 coding sequence is TGTGCCAGCAGCCAAAGAGGGTCAAACACCGGGGAGCTGTTTTTT. It translates to CASSQRGSNTGELFF.

V usage is TRBV6-5 and J usage is TRBJ2-1; unclear D gene. The CDR3 has 13 amino acids. Trimming pared 6 bases from V and 0 bases from J, leaving 6 bases between. The germline V gene has CDR1 MNHEY and CDR2 SVGAGI. The CDR3 sequence: CASRPSSYNEQFF. The CDR3, as DNA: TGTGCCAGCAGACCTAGCTCCTACAATGAGCAGTTCTTC.

The rearrangement joins TRBV28 to TRBJ2-4; 7 nucleotides match TRBD2. There are 14 residues in the CDR3. With 5 bases clipped from V and 6 bases from J, the junction kept 7 bases outside the gene matches. Germline values: CDR1 MDHEN, CDR2 SYDVKM. The CDR3 spells CASSPRAGRNIQYF. The CDR3 DNA sequence: TGTGCCAGCAGTCCCCGAGCGGGACGAAACATTCAGTACTTC.

This chain connects TRBV7-8 to TRBJ2-3; TRBD1 might be the D (5 bases). V gave up 5 bases and J gave up 5 bases, with 11 bases separating them. Germline V gene lookup returns CDR1 SGHVS and CDR2 FQNEAQ. This CDR3 comprises 13 residues. CDR3 region: CASSTRAVDTQYF. For the CDR3, the DNA is TGTGCCAGCAGCACCAGGGCAGTAGATACGCAGTATTTT.

The chain links TRBV7-2 to TRBJ1-5; 10 bases match TRBD1. J gave up 7 bases and V 9 bases, and 9 bases lay outside the gene matches. CDR1 is SGHTA and CDR2 is FQGNSA in the germline V gene. The CDR3 spans 14 residues. The CDR3: CASTGTGASQPQHF. The CDR3 nucleotides read TGTGCCAGTACCGGGACAGGGGCAAGCCAGCCCCAGCATTTT.

The rearrangement uses TRBV23-1 and TRBJ1-1; D uncertain. TRBV23-1 qualifies as an ORF whose function is uncertain. Trimming took 0 bases from V and 8 from J, leaving 7 bases between them. CDR3 size: 12 residues. The CDR3 sequence: CASSQSSSEAFF. The CDR3 nucleotides are TGCGCCAGCAGTCAATCCTCTTCCGAAGCTTTCTTT.

This rearrangement joins TRBV30 to TRBJ1-5; D gene ambiguous. Trimming shortened V by 0 bases and J by 3 bases, and 6 bases separated the two germline ends. CDR1 is GTSNPN, CDR2 SVGIG, per germline (reference sequence). CDR3 length equals 13 residues. The CDR3 sequence: CAWSVGVNQPQHF. The CDR3 DNA reads TGTGCCTGGAGTGTCGGGGTCAATCAGCCCCAGCATTTT. The whole variable domain, remainder taken from reference TRBV30 and TRBJ1-5, is SQTIHQWPATLVQPVGSPLSLECTVEGTSNPNLYWYRQAAGRGLQLLFYSVGIGQISSEVPQNLSASRPQDRQFILSSKKLLLSDSGFYLCAWSVGVNQPQHFGDGTRLSIL.